This TCR beta chain originates from a study of OX40 agonist ivuxolimab in advanced cancers. As for the study in general: Patients were 82.7% male with ages roughly 20 to 90, mean 60.

Only in-frame clones appear in the TCRdb table, and some are missing; sequencing was by immunoSEQ multiplex PCR. The sample shows tens of thousands of clones, about 88% of them seen only once. Between the trimmed V and J ends, which lost 5 bases and 2 bases, there was a span of 13 bases. The CDR3 runs to 14 residues. Germline CDR1 is MNHNS and CDR2 is SASEGT. Sampled blood was obtained at baseline, cycle 4 day 1, and cycle 7 day 1. Overall study results and limits: At 0.1 to 3.0 mg/kg and by week 6, CD4+ and CD8+ T cells in the blood had expanded clonally. Some patients who did not respond also had low normalized T-cell clonal expansion.

Concerning this clone itself: The antigen is undetermined.

V and J are TRBV6-1 and TRBJ2-7; D may be TRBD2 (6 bases). This clonotype originated in an adult with an advanced solid tumor such as melanoma, head and neck, liver or kidney cancer. Sequences were derived from CD4+ or CD8+ T cells sorted from blood, sampled in a trial of the OX40 agonist ivuxolimab. In DNA form, the CDR3 reads TGTGCCAGCAGTCCTCGGGGGTCCGCCTACGAGCAGTACTTC. Translated, it gives CASSPRGSAYEQYF.